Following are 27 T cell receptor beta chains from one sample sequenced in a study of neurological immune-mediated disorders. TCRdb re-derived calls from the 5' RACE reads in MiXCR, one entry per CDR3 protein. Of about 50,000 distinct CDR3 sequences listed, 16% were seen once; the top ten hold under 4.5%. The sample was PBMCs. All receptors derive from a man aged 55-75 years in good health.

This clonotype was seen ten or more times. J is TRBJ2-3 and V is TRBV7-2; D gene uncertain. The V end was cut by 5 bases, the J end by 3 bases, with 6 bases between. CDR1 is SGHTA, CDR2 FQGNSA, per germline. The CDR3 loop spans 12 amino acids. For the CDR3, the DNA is TGTGCCAGCAGCCCACAGACAGATACGCAGTATTTT. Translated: CASSPQTDTQYF.

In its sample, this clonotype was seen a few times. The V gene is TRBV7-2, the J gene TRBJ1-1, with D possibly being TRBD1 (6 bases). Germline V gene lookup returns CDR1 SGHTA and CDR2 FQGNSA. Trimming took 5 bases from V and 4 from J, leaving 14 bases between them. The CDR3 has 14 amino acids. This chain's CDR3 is CASSERRGSTEAFF. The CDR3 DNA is TGTGCCAGCAGCGAACGGAGGGGGAGCACTGAAGCTTTCTTT. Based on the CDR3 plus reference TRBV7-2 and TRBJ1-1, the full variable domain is GAGVSQSPSNKVTEKGKDVELRCDPISGHTALYWYRQSLGQGLEFLIYFQGNSAPDKSGLPSDRFSAERTGGSVSTLTIQRTQQEDSAVYLCASSERRGSTEAFFGQGTRLTVV.

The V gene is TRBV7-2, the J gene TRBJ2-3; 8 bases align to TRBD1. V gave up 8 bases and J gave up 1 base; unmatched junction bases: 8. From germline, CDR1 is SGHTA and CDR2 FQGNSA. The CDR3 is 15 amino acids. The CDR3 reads CASQGAGLGTDTQYF. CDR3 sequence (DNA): TGTGCCAGCCAGGGGGCTGGTCTTGGCACAGATACGCAGTATTTT.

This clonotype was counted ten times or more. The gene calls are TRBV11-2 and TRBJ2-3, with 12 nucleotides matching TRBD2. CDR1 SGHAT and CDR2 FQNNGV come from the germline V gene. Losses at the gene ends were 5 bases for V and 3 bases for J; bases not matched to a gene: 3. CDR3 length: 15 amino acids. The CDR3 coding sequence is TGTGCCAGCAGCGCGACTAGCGGGAGTACAGATACGCAGTATTTT. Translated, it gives CASSATSGSTDTQYF.

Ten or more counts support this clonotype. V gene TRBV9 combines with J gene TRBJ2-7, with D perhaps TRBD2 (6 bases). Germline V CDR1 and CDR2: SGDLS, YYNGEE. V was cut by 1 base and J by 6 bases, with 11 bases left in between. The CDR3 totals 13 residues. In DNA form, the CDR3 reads TGTGCCAGCAGCGTACGGCAGGAGGGCGAGCAGTACTTC. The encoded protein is CASSVRQEGEQYF.

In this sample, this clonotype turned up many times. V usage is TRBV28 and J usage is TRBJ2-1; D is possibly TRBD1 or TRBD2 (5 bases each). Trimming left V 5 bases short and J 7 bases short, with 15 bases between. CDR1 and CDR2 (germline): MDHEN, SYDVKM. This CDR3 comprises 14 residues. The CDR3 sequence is CASSSGGIGNEQFF. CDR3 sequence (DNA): TGTGCCAGCAGTAGTGGGGGTATCGGGAATGAGCAGTTCTTC.

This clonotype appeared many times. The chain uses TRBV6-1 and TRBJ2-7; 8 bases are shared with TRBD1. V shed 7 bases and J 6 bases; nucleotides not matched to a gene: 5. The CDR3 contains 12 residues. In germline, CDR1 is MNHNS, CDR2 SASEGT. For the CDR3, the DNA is TGTGCCAGCACGGACAGGGAAGGCGAGCAGTACTTC. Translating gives CASTDREGEQYF.

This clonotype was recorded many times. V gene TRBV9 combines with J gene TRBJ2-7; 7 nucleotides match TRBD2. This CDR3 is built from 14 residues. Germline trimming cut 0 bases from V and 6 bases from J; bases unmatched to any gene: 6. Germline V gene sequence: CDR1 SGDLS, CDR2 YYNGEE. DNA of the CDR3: TGTGCCAGCAGCGTAGAGTTAGCGGGCGGCGAGCAGTACTTC. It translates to CASSVELAGGEQYF.

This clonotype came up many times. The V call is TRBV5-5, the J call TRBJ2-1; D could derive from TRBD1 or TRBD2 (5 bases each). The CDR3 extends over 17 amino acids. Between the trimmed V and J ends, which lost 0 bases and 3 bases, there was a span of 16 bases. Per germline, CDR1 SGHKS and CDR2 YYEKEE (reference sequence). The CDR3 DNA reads TGTGCCAGCAGCTTGGGAATGGGGGTGTTAGACTACAATGAGCAGTTCTTC. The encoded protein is CASSLGMGVLDYNEQFF.

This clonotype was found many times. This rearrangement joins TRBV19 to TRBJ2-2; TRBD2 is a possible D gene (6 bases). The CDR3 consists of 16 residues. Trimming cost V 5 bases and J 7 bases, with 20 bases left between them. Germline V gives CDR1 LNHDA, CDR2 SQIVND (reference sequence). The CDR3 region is CASSPLGGPVDGELFF. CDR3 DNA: TGTGCCAGTAGTCCCCTCGGAGGGCCTGTCGACGGGGAGCTGTTTTTT.

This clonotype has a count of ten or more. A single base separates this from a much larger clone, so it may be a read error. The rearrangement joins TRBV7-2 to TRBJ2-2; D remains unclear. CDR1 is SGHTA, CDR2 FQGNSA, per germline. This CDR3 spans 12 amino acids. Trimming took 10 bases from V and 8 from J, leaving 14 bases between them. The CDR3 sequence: CANNPWRGELFF. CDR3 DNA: TGTGCCAACAACCCTTGGCGTGGGGAGCTGTTTTTT. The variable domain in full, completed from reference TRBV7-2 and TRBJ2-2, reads GAGVSQSPSNKVTEKGKDVELRCDPISGHTALYWYRQSLGQGLEFLIYFQGNSAPDKSGLPSDRFSAERTGGSVSTLTIQRTQQEDSAVYLCANNPWRGELFFGEGSRLTVL.

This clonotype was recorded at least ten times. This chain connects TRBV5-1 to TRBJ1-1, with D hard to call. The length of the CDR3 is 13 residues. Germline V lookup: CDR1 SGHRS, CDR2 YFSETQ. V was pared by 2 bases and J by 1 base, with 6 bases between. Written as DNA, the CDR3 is TGCGCCAGCAGCTTTTATGAGAACACTGAAGCTTTCTTT. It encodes CASSFYENTEAFF.

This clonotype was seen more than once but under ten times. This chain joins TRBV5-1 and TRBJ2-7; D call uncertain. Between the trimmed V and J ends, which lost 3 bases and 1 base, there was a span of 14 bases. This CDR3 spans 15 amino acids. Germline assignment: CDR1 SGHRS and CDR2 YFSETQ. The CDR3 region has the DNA TGCGCCAGCAGCTCACCTGAAACCGCTTCCTACGAGCAGTACTTC. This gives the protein CASSSPETASYEQYF.

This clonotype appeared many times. The CDR3 region is CASSQEDLGDTQYF. In DNA form, the CDR3 reads TGTGCCAGCAGCCAAGAAGACCTGGGAGATACGCAGTATTTT. This chain links TRBV3-1 with TRBJ2-3; D uncertain. This CDR3 spans 14 amino acids. Germline V gives CDR1 LGHDT, CDR2 YNNKEL (reference sequence). The germline V and J ends were trimmed by 0 bases and 5 bases, with 9 bases remaining between them.

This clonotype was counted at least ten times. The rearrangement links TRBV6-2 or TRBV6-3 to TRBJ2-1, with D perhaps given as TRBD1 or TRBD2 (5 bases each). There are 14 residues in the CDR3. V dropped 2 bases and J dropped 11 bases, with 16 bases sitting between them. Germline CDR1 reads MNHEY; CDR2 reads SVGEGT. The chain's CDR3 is CASSYPDRLPQQFF. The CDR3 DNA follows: TGTGCCAGCAGTTACCCCGACAGACTACCGCAGCAGTTCTTC.

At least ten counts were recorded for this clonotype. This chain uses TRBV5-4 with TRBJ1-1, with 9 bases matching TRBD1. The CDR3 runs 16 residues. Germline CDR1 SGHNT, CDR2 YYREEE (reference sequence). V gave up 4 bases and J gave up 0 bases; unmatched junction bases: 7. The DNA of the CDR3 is TGTGCCAGCAGCCCCGGGACAGGGTGGTTGAACACTGAAGCTTTCTTT. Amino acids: CASSPGTGWLNTEAFF.

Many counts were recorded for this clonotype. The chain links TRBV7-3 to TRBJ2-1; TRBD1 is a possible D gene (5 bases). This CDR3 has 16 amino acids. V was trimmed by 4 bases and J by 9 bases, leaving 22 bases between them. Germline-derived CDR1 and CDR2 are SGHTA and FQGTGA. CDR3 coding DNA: TGTGCCAGCAGCTCTACAGGTATTCATCGGCAGAGTGAGCAGTTCTTC. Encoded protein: CASSSTGIHRQSEQFF. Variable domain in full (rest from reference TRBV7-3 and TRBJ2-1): GAGVSQTPSNKVTEKGKYVELRCDPISGHTALYWYRQSLGQGPEFLIYFQGTGAADDSGLPNDRFFAVRPEGSVSTLKIQRTERGDSAVYLCASSSTGIHRQSEQFFGPGTRLTVL.

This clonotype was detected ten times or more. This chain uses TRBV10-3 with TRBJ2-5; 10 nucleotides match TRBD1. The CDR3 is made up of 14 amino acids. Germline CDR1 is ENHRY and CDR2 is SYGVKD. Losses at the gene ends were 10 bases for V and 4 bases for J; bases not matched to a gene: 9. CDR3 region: CATSPRQGAETQYF. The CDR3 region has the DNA TGTGCCACCTCTCCCAGACAGGGGGCAGAGACCCAGTACTTC.

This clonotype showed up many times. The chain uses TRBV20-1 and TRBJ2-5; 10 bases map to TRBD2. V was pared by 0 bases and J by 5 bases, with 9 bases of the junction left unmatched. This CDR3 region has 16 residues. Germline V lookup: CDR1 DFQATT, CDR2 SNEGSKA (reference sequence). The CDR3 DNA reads TGCAGTGCTAGAGATGGGCTAGCGGGAGCCGGGGAGACCCAGTACTTC. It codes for CSARDGLAGAGETQYF.

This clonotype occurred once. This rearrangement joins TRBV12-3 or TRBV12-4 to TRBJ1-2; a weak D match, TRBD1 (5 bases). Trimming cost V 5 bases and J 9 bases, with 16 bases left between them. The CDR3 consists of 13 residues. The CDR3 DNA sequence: TGTGCCAGCAGTCCCTTGGGGGATATTTGCTACACCTTC. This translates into CASSPLGDICYTF.

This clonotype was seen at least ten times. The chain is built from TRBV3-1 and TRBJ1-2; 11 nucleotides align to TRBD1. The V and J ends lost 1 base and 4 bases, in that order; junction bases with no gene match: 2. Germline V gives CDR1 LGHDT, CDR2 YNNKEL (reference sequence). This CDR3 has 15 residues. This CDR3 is CASSQAGTGGYGYTF. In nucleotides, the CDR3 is TGTGCCAGCAGCCAAGCCGGGACAGGGGGCTATGGCTACACCTTC. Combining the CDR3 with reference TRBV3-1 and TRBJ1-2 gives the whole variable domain DTAVSQTPKYLVTQMGNDKSIKCEQNLGHDTMYWYKQDSKKFLKIMFSYNNKELIINETVPNRFSPKSPDKAHLNLHINSLELGDSAVYFCASSQAGTGGYGYTFGSGTRLTVV.

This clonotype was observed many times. The CDR3 nucleotides read TGTGCCAGCAGTTCCATGGGAGCGGGAGTCCCCGGAGATACGCAGTATTTT. It codes for CASSSMGAGVPGDTQYF. This chain uses TRBV12-3 or TRBV12-4 with TRBJ2-3; TRBD2 matches at 8 bases. V lost 4 bases, J lost 5 bases, and 14 bases stayed unmatched. There are 17 residues in the CDR3.

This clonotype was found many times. CDR3 amino acids: CSAGQGRTSKNIQYF. CDR3 coding DNA: TGCAGTGCAGGACAGGGGAGGACCTCCAAAAACATTCAGTACTTC. V usage is TRBV20-1 and J usage is TRBJ2-4, with 9 bases fitting TRBD1. CDR1 is DFQATT and CDR2 is SNEGSKA in the germline V gene (reference sequence). V was clipped by 6 bases and J by 2 bases; unmatched bases: 8. The CDR3 spans 15 residues.

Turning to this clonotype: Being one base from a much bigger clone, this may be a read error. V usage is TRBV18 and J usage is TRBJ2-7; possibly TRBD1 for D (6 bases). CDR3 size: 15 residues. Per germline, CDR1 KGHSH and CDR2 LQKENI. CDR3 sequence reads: CDSSPNRAQSYEQYF. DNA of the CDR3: TGTGACAGCTCACCAAACAGGGCCCAGTCCTACGAGCAGTACTTC.

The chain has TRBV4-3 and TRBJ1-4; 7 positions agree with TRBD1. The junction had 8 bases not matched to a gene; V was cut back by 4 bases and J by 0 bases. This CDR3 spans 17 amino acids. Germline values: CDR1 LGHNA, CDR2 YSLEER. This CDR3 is CASSRTGGSTTNEKLFF. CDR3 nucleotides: TGCGCCAGCAGCCGGACAGGAGGGTCTACAACTAATGAAAAACTGTTTTTT.

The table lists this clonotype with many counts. The CDR3 is CASSFRAVKETQYF. CDR3 in DNA: TGTGCCAGCAGCTTTCGAGCGGTCAAAGAGACCCAGTACTTC. The genes are TRBV5-5 and TRBJ2-5; tentative D call: TRBD2 (5 bases). The CDR3 has 14 residues. CDR1 SGHKS and CDR2 YYEKEE come from the germline V gene (reference sequence). Trimming pared 2 bases from V and 3 bases from J, leaving 11 bases between.

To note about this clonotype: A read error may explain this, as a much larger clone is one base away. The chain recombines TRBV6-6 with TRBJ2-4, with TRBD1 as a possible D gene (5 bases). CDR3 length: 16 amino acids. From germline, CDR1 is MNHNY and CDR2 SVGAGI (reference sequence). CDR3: CASHPRAGLGKNIQCF. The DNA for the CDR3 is TGTGCCAGCCATCCCAGGGCAGGGTTGGGCAAAAACATTCAGTGCTTC.